The present T cell receptor (beta chain) was sequenced within a study of blood T cell repertoires in COVID-19. Background on the study: Sites across the United States, Italy and Spain contributed samples from acute and convalescent COVID-19. The cDNA or gDNA used as material had been derived from T cells, B-cell-depleted T cells, or PBMCs.

V was shortened by 0 bases and J by 0 bases, with 12 bases between the two germline ends. CDR3 length equals 17 residues. CDR1 is LNHNV, CDR2 YYDKDF, per germline (reference sequence). Per the original data handling: Estimation of nucleated cell counts was performed using reference gene primer amplification. Assay: immunoSEQ multiplex PCR; the TCRdb copy retains only in-frame clones and omits some. The V and J calls and clone size come from that table; D and trimming were worked out from the DNA. The sample lists some 260,000 clones; about 70% were seen once. Source material: peripheral blood. V is TRBV15 and J is TRBJ1-3, with D perhaps matching TRBD1 (5 bases). The sequence derives from a woman older than 75 with acute or convalescent COVID-19. The CDR3 sequence: CATSRDRRQLSGNTIYF. The CDR3 nucleotides read TGTGCCACCAGCAGAGATCGGAGACAGCTCTCTGGAAACACCATATATTTT.